The next 19 T cell receptor beta chains were all read from a single sample in a study of blood T cell repertoires in COVID-19. The table came from immunoSEQ multiplex PCR; TCRdb's copy has only in-frame clones and leaves some out. The sample contains about 140,000 clones, about 80% of which appear only once. The sequenced material came from peripheral blood. All receptors come from a human donor in a cohort sampled during active COVID-19.

The chain carries TRBV3-1 (or the pseudogene TRBV3-2) and TRBJ2-2; tentative D call: TRBD2 (5 bases). The CDR3 is 14 amino acids. V was clipped by 7 bases and J by 7 bases, with 16 bases between them. Looked up from germline, CDR1 is LGHDT and CDR2 is YNNKEL (reference sequence). The DNA of the CDR3 is TGTGCCAGCATCAAATCCGGGGAGATCGGGGAGCTGTTTTTT. Translated: CASIKSGEIGELFF.

This chain uses TRBV19 with TRBJ1-3; D is unclear. V lost 5 bases, J lost 0 bases, and 14 bases lay in between. The CDR3 has 16 amino acids. Germline loops: CDR1 LNHDA, CDR2 SQIVND (reference sequence). CDR3 protein: CASSSTGLNSGNTIYF. The CDR3 nucleotides are TGTGCCAGTAGTTCCACCGGACTGAACTCTGGAAACACCATATATTTT.

The rearrangement links TRBV7-2 to TRBJ2-1, with D possibly TRBD2 on 5 matching bases. Germline loops: CDR1 SGHTA, CDR2 FQGNSA. Trimming pared 6 bases from V and 0 bases from J, leaving 15 bases between. CDR3 size: 16 residues. The CDR3 protein is CASSWNPGSSYNEQFF. DNA of the CDR3: TGTGCCAGCAGTTGGAACCCGGGGAGCTCCTACAATGAGCAGTTCTTC.

This chain joins TRBV10-1 and TRBJ2-5, with 7 bases lining up with TRBD1. This CDR3 spans 14 amino acids. CDR1 is WNHNN, CDR2 SYGVQD, per germline (reference sequence). After removal of 0 bases from V and 4 bases from J, the junction contained 2 bases not matched to a gene. The CDR3, as DNA: TGCGCCAGCAGTGAGTCGACAGGGACAGAGACCCAGTACTTC. Protein product: CASSESTGTETQYF.

This chain joins TRBV29-1 and TRBJ2-7; 7 positions match TRBD2. J gave up 5 bases and V 6 bases, and 7 bases lay outside the gene matches. From germline, CDR1 is SQVTM and CDR2 ANQGSEA. The CDR3 runs 12 residues. The CDR3 loop reads CSVVGGSHEQYF. The CDR3 DNA reads TGCAGCGTGGTGGGGGGGTCCCACGAGCAGTACTTC.

This chain joins TRBV5-6 and TRBJ1-6; a weak D match, TRBD1 (5 bases). Trimming stripped 6 bases from V and 7 bases from J, with 14 bases between. CDR1 is SGHDT and CDR2 is YYEEEE in the germline V gene. The CDR3 totals 14 residues. Here the CDR3 reads CASTRVEDNSPLHF. In DNA form, the CDR3 reads TGTGCCAGCACCAGGGTTGAGGACAATTCACCCCTCCACTTT.

A remark on this clone: The sample has other DNA sequences that encode this CDR3 too. This chain connects TRBV6-5 to TRBJ2-7; 9 bases map to TRBD1. Germline V lookup: CDR1 MNHEY, CDR2 SVGAGI. The CDR3 has 15 residues. Unmatched junction bases numbered 6, after V lost 2 bases and J lost 4 bases. The CDR3 DNA reads TGTGCCAGCAGTTACGGGGGACAGGGTTCGTACGAGCAGTACTTC. This sequence encodes CASSYGGQGSYEQYF.

The chain has TRBV3-1 (or the pseudogene TRBV3-2) and TRBJ1-1; D gene ambiguous. With 3 bases removed from V and 5 bases from J, the gap between germline ends came to 10 bases. The CDR3 extends over 13 amino acids. Germline V gene sequence: CDR1 LGHDT, CDR2 YNNKEL (reference sequence). CDR3 nucleotides: TGTGCCAGCAGCCAGGGCCCGGGGACTGAAGCTTTCTTT. Encoded protein: CASSQGPGTEAFF.

V usage is TRBV5-4 and J usage is TRBJ1-1, with D tentatively TRBD1 (5 bases). V was cut by 2 bases and J by 4 bases, with 18 bases left in between. This CDR3 has 16 amino acids. Germline V gene data show CDR1 as SGHNT and CDR2 as YYREEE (reference sequence). The DNA of the CDR3 is TGTGCCAGCAGCTTCTATGTGCGGGGGGAGAGCACTGAAGCTTTCTTT. Translated: CASSFYVRGESTEAFF. Complete variable domain (other parts from reference TRBV5-4 and TRBJ1-1): ETGVTQSPTHLIKTRGQQVTLRCSSQSGHNTVSWYQQALGQGPQFIFQYYREEENGRGNFPPRFSGLQFPNYSSELNVNALELDDSALYLCASSFYVRGESTEAFFGQGTRLTVV.

V is TRBV27 and J is TRBJ1-6, with a tentative D call TRBD1 (6 bases). V was trimmed by 0 bases and J by 10 bases, leaving 13 bases between them. CDR3 length: 15 residues. CDR1 and CDR2 (germline): MNHEY, SMNVEV (reference sequence). The CDR3 DNA is TGTGCCAGCAGTTTATCAGGGCAGGGGCAATCACCCCTCCACTTT. Translating gives CASSLSGQGQSPLHF.

The V gene is TRBV28, the J gene TRBJ1-3, with TRBD1 as a possible D gene (6 bases). The CDR3 has 18 residues. The germline V gene has CDR1 MDHEN and CDR2 SYDVKM. Trimming removed 5 bases at V and 0 bases at J, with 20 bases between. CDR3 protein: CASSPVMGDTRSGNTIYF. Written as DNA, the CDR3 is TGTGCCAGCAGTCCTGTTATGGGGGACACCCGCTCTGGAAACACCATATATTTT.

The chain employs TRBV27 and TRBJ1-5, with a weak D call TRBD1 (5 bases). Germline lookup yields CDR1 MNHEY and CDR2 SMNVEV (reference sequence). V gave up 7 bases and J gave up 2 bases, with 12 bases separating them. The CDR3 contains 14 residues. The CDR3 loop reads CASTTRRGNQPQHF. CDR3 bases: TGTGCCAGCACCACGCGCAGGGGCAATCAGCCCCAGCATTTT.

The chain combines TRBV18 with TRBJ1-4; no clear D gene. The ends were cut back, 1 base at V and 3 bases at J, with 6 bases in the middle. The CDR3 length is 14 residues. Germline CDR1 is KGHSH and CDR2 is LQKENI. The DNA of the CDR3 is TGTGCCAGCTCACCACGGAGGGCTAATGAAAAACTGTTTTTT. Its translation: CASSPRRANEKLFF.

This clone appeared once. This sequence joins TRBV6-5 and TRBJ1-1; D is unclear. The CDR3 is 13 amino acids. The germline gives CDR1 MNHEY, CDR2 SVGAGI. V shed 8 bases and J shed 4 bases, with 14 bases lying between them. The CDR3 bases are TGTGCCAGCGCACGAGAACGGGGCACTGAAGCTTTCTTT. Its protein is CASARERGTEAFF.

There are a few counts of this clone. The chain is built from TRBV6-1 and TRBJ1-4, with unresolved D. V was cut by 2 bases and J by 8 bases, with 12 bases left in between. Germline loops: CDR1 MNHNS, CDR2 SASEGT. The CDR3 is 14 amino acids. The CDR3 region is CASSERGSGEKLFF. In DNA form, the CDR3 reads TGTGCCAGCAGTGAACGAGGTTCTGGGGAAAAACTGTTTTTT.

The V call is TRBV3-1 (or the pseudogene TRBV3-2), the J call TRBJ2-7, with 9 nucleotides matching TRBD1. This CDR3 contains 13 residues. V was pared by 4 bases and J by 10 bases, with 8 bases of the junction left unmatched. The germline V gene has CDR1 LGHDT and CDR2 YNNKEL (reference sequence). For the CDR3, the DNA is TGTGCCAGCAGCCGCAAAGTGGACAGGGGACAGTACTTC. Translated: CASSRKVDRGQYF.

This rearrangement joins TRBV7-2 to TRBJ1-1; perhaps TRBD1 as D (6 bases). V lost 5 bases to trimming and J lost 1 base, with 11 bases between them. The CDR3 loop spans 14 amino acids. CDR1 is SGHTA and CDR2 is FQGNSA in the germline V gene. CDR3 DNA: TGTGCCAGCAGCACCGACAGGTGGAACACTGAAGCTTTCTTT. Encoded protein: CASSTDRWNTEAFF.

The rearrangement uses TRBV6-1 and TRBJ1-1; 8 positions agree with TRBD1. V was pared by 3 bases and J by 6 bases, with 9 bases of the junction left unmatched. The CDR3 totals 15 residues. Germline V gene lookup returns CDR1 MNHNS and CDR2 SASEGT. CDR3 DNA sequence: TGTGCCAGCAGTGAGGTTAACAGGGGGTGGCCTGAAGCTTTCTTT. It translates to CASSEVNRGWPEAFF.

The chain is built from TRBV28 and TRBJ1-2, with no clear D. V was clipped by 4 bases and J by 1 base, with 13 bases between them. CDR3 length equals 15 residues. In germline, CDR1 is MDHEN, CDR2 SYDVKM. CDR3 protein: CASSSPQTGNYGYTF. The DNA for the CDR3 is TGTGCCAGCAGTTCCCCTCAGACGGGTAACTATGGCTACACCTTC.